Listed below are T cell receptor beta chains from one sample, sequenced in a study of T-cell memory formation after mild COVID-19. A single record per CDR3 protein comes from TCRdb applying MiXCR to the 5' RACE reads. The sample has approximately 260,000 distinct CDR3 sequences; roughly 15% are singletons. The source material was PBMCs or a T cell subset sorted from them (not recorded which). The receptor set was obtained from a man younger than 30 who had mild COVID-19 (a few samples of this study predate the infection). Cell type and time point are not known. Each CDR3 is given with its conserved first and last residue. Fields, in order: CDR3 DNA, CDR3 protein, D gene, J gene, V gene, clone size. The D gene is left open where the match is weak. Not all rows give a size; the values are once, few, many and, for expanded clones, a class.

DNA: TGTGCCAGCAGTTTCCTACTAGCTAACACCGGGGAGCTGTTTTTT
CDR3: CASSFLLANTGELFF
D: -
J: TRBJ2-2
V: TRBV28
size: -

DNA: TGTGCCAGCAGCTTCGGGGGATCGGACACCGGGGAGCTGTTTTTT
CDR3: CASSFGGSDTGELFF
D: -
J: TRBJ2-2
V: TRBV7-3
size: -

DNA: TGTGCCAGCAGCCATCACAGGGACGACACTGAAGCTTTCTTT
CDR3: CASSHHRDDTEAFF
D: -
J: TRBJ1-1
V: TRBV3-1
size: -

DNA: TGTGCCAGCAGTTACTCGAGTACTAGCGGGGGAGAGACCCAGTACTTC
CDR3: CASSYSSTSGGETQYF
D: TRBD2
J: TRBJ2-5
V: TRBV6-5
size: few

DNA: TGTGCCAGCAGAAGTCAGGGTTCGGGAGCTTTCTTT
CDR3: CASRSQGSGAFF
D: -
J: TRBJ1-1
V: TRBV28
size: -

DNA: TGTGCCAGCAGTGAAGCGGCGGGGGGAGGCCAGCCCCAGCATTTT
CDR3: CASSEAAGGGQPQHF
D: -
J: TRBJ1-5
V: TRBV6-1
size: -

DNA: TGTGCCAGCAGTTTAATCCCCCCCAGCACAGATACGCAGTATTTT
CDR3: CASSLIPPSTDTQYF
D: -
J: TRBJ2-3
V: TRBV12-3/TRBV12-4
size: few

DNA: TGTGCCAGCAGTTCCACGGGACTACCTTTGAGCACAGATACGCAGTATTTT
CDR3: CASSSTGLPLSTDTQYF
D: TRBD2
J: TRBJ2-3
V: TRBV6-2/TRBV6-3
size: few

DNA: TGCAGTGCTGGACACAGCTCCTATAATTCACCCCTCCACTTT
CDR3: CSAGHSSYNSPLHF
D: -
J: TRBJ1-6
V: TRBV20-1
size: few

DNA: TGTGCCAGCAGCTCTCGACAGGCGGGGGCCGGGGAGCTGTTTTTT
CDR3: CASSSRQAGAGELFF
D: -
J: TRBJ2-2
V: TRBV7-2
size: -

DNA: TGTGCCAGCGGTTCCCGAAGACGGGGATTAGATGGCTACACCTTC
CDR3: CASGSRRRGLDGYTF
D: -
J: TRBJ1-2
V: TRBV2
size: few

DNA: TGTGCCAGCAGCACCGTGGGGGTCTCTGGGGCCAACGTCCTGACTTTC
CDR3: CASSTVGVSGANVLTF
D: -
J: TRBJ2-6
V: TRBV28
size: few

DNA: TGTGCCAGCAGCCCTGTACTGCGCAGTCTAGGCGCTGGAAACACCATATATTTT
CDR3: CASSPVLRSLGAGNTIYF
D: -
J: TRBJ1-3
V: TRBV7-8
size: -

DNA: TGTGCCAGCAGCTTACTCGGGATAGCGTCTGGGGCCAACGTCCTGACTTTC
CDR3: CASSLLGIASGANVLTF
D: -
J: TRBJ2-6
V: TRBV7-8
size: few

DNA: TGTGCCAGCAGCTTGGTCCCTAGTCTTGGAGATACGCAGTATTTT
CDR3: CASSLVPSLGDTQYF
D: -
J: TRBJ2-3
V: TRBV5-5
size: many

DNA: TGCGCCAGCAGCCCCCGGGACTCCTCCTACAATGAGCAGTTCTTC
CDR3: CASSPRDSSYNEQFF
D: -
J: TRBJ2-1
V: TRBV5-1
size: -

DNA: TGCGCCAGCAGCCTCTTGGGACAGGGGAACGAGCAGTACTTC
CDR3: CASSLLGQGNEQYF
D: TRBD1
J: TRBJ2-7
V: TRBV4-1
size: many

DNA: TGTGCCAGCAGTTCGGGCAACCTCTATGGCTACACCTTC
CDR3: CASSSGNLYGYTF
D: -
J: TRBJ1-2
V: TRBV25-1
size: few

DNA: TGTGCCAGCAGTCTACTACCGACAGGGTTGTACGAGCAGTACTTC
CDR3: CASSLLPTGLYEQYF
D: TRBD1
J: TRBJ2-7
V: TRBV6-5
size: -

DNA: TGTGCCAGCGGCCAGAGGTCTGGGGCCAACGTCCTGACTTTC
CDR3: CASGQRSGANVLTF
D: -
J: TRBJ2-6
V: TRBV6-2/TRBV6-3
size: -

DNA: TGTGCCAGTAGCTTCCAGGGGGGCAATCAGCCCCAGCATTTT
CDR3: CASSFQGGNQPQHF
D: TRBD1
J: TRBJ1-5
V: TRBV19
size: -

DNA: TGTGCCAGCGGGCGGAGGAGATCCTCTGGAAACACCATATATTTT
CDR3: CASGRRRSSGNTIYF
D: -
J: TRBJ1-3
V: TRBV6-2/TRBV6-3
size: few

DNA: TGTGCCAGTAGTGGACAGAATAACTATGGCTACACCTTC
CDR3: CASSGQNNYGYTF
D: -
J: TRBJ1-2
V: TRBV19
size: -

DNA: TGTGCCAGCAGCTTGGGAGGGGACAGGGGATACGAGCAGTACTTC
CDR3: CASSLGGDRGYEQYF
D: TRBD1
J: TRBJ2-7
V: TRBV5-6
size: few

DNA: TGTGCCAGCAGCCACGCACCCGGGGGGGCTGGCAATCAGCCCCAGCATTTT
CDR3: CASSHAPGGAGNQPQHF
D: -
J: TRBJ1-5
V: TRBV3-1
size: few

DNA: TGCGCCAGCAGCCAAGAAGGGGGGGATGGGAATGAAAAACTGTTTTTT
CDR3: CASSQEGGDGNEKLFF
D: -
J: TRBJ1-4
V: TRBV4-3
size: few

DNA: TGTGCCAGCAGTAGCGATTACAATGAGCAGTTCTTC
CDR3: CASSSDYNEQFF
D: -
J: TRBJ2-1
V: TRBV27
size: -

DNA: TGTGCCAGCAGTTCCTCCGGGACGGGCCTCTATGGCTACACCTTC
CDR3: CASSSSGTGLYGYTF
D: -
J: TRBJ1-2
V: TRBV28
size: -

DNA: TGTGCCGCGGGGACTTATCCCAGCTCCTACAATGAGCAGTTCTTC
CDR3: CAAGTYPSSYNEQFF
D: -
J: TRBJ2-1
V: TRBV6-5
size: -

DNA: TGTGCCAGCACTCCTCCGGGGGCGGACACAGATACGCAGTATTTT
CDR3: CASTPPGADTDTQYF
D: -
J: TRBJ2-3
V: TRBV12-3/TRBV12-4
size: few

DNA: TGTGCCAGCAGTCCCAGAGGATCAAACTATGGCTACACCTTC
CDR3: CASSPRGSNYGYTF
D: -
J: TRBJ1-2
V: TRBV27
size: -

DNA: TGTGCCAGCAGCTCCACAATCGGACTAGCTGGACAAGAGACCCAGTACTTC
CDR3: CASSSTIGLAGQETQYF
D: TRBD2
J: TRBJ2-5
V: TRBV5-6
size: -

DNA: TGTGCCAGCAGTTACCAGGAGCTAGAGACCCAGTACTTC
CDR3: CASSYQELETQYF
D: -
J: TRBJ2-5
V: TRBV6-2/TRBV6-3
size: few

DNA: TGCGCCAGCAGCCGAAACACGGGACAGGGCATCAATGAGCAGTTCTTC
CDR3: CASSRNTGQGINEQFF
D: TRBD1
J: TRBJ2-1
V: TRBV4-1
size: -

DNA: TGTGCCTGGAGTGAGTGGGGAAACACCGGGGAGCTGTTTTTT
CDR3: CAWSEWGNTGELFF
D: -
J: TRBJ2-2
V: TRBV30
size: few

DNA: TGTGCCACCAGTGATTCCGACAGGGGGGACTATGGCTACACCTTC
CDR3: CATSDSDRGDYGYTF
D: TRBD1
J: TRBJ1-2
V: TRBV24-1
size: -

DNA: TGTGCCACCAGCAGAGGGACAGGGAATCAGCCCCAGCATTTT
CDR3: CATSRGTGNQPQHF
D: TRBD1
J: TRBJ1-5
V: TRBV15
size: many

DNA: TGTGCCAGCACCAGAACCGGGACAGGGGGAAAGACCCAGTACTTC
CDR3: CASTRTGTGGKTQYF
D: TRBD1
J: TRBJ2-5
V: TRBV2
size: -

DNA: TGTGCCAGCAGCCAAGAAAGACAGTACACTGAAGCTTTCTTT
CDR3: CASSQERQYTEAFF
D: -
J: TRBJ1-1
V: TRBV7-2
size: few

DNA: TGCAGCGTTGAGGTCGCTGAAGCTTTCTTT
CDR3: CSVEVAEAFF
D: -
J: TRBJ1-1
V: TRBV29-1
size: -

DNA: TGTGCCATCAGTGGAAGTAACTCTGGGGCCAACGTCCTGACTTTC
CDR3: CAISGSNSGANVLTF
D: -
J: TRBJ2-6
V: TRBV10-3
size: -

DNA: TGTGCCAGCAGCTTAGCCCAGGGGGATGGCTACACCTTC
CDR3: CASSLAQGDGYTF
D: TRBD1
J: TRBJ1-2
V: TRBV7-2
size: -

DNA: TGCGCCAGCAGCCAAGATTCAGGGGGAGGATCTGGGGCCAACGTCCTGACTTTC
CDR3: CASSQDSGGGSGANVLTF
D: -
J: TRBJ2-6
V: TRBV4-3
size: -

DNA: TGTGCCAGCAGCTTACAATCGGCGACGCTGCAGGAGCAGTACTTC
CDR3: CASSLQSATLQEQYF
D: -
J: TRBJ2-7
V: TRBV7-2
size: -

DNA: TGTGCCAGCAGCTTTGGGAATCGGAACACCGGGGAGCTGTTTTTT
CDR3: CASSFGNRNTGELFF
D: -
J: TRBJ2-2
V: TRBV11-2
size: few

DNA: TGCGCCAGCAGCTTGGAGGGACCGTCTCAGGGCGAGCAGTACTTC
CDR3: CASSLEGPSQGEQYF
D: -
J: TRBJ2-7
V: TRBV5-1
size: -

DNA: TGCGCCAGCAGCCAAGGAGGGGGTCATGAGCAGTTCTTC
CDR3: CASSQGGGHEQFF
D: -
J: TRBJ2-1
V: TRBV4-1
size: -